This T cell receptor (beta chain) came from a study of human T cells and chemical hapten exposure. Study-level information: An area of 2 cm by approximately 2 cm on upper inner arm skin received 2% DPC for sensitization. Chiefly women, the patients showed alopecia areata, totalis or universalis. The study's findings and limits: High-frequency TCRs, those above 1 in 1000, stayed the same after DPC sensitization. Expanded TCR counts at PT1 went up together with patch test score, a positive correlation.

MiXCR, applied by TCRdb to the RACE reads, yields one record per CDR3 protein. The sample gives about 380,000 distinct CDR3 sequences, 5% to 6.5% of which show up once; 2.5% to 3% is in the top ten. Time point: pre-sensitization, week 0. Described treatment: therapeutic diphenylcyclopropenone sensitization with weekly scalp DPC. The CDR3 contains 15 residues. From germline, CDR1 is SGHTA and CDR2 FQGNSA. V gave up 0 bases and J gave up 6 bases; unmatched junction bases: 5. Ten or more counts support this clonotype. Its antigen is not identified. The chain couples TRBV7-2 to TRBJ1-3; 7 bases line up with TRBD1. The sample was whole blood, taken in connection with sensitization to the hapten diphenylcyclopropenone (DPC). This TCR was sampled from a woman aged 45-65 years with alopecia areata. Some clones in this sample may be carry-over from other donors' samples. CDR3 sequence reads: CASSLAGQALNTIYF. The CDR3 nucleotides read TGTGCCAGCAGCTTAGCCGGACAGGCGCTAAACACCATATATTTT.